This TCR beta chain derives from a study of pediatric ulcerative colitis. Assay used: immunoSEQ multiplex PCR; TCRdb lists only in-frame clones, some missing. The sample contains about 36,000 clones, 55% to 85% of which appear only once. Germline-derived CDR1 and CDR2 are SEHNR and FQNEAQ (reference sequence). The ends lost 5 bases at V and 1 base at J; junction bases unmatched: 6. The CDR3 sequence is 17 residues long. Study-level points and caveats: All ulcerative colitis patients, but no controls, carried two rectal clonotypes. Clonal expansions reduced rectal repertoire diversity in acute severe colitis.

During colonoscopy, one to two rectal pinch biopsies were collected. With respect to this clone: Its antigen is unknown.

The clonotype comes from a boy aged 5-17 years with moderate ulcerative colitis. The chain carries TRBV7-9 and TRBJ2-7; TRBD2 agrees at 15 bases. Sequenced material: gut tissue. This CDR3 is CASSTRTSGRVSYEQYF. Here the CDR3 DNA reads TGTGCCAGCAGCACTCGGACTAGCGGGAGGGTATCCTACGAGCAGTACTTC.